A selection of T cell receptor beta chains follows, all from one sample in a study of human T cells and chemical hapten exposure. TCRdb itself ran the RACE reads through MiXCR, one entry per CDR3 protein. Among 75,000 to 90,000 distinct CDR3 sequences listed, about 9.4% were seen once. The sequenced sample was whole blood, obtained in connection with sensitization to the hapten diphenylcyclopropenone (DPC). These TCRs come from a woman in her forties or fifties with alopecia areata. Some clones in this sample may be carry-over from other donors' samples. The CDR3 runs from the conserved cysteine through the conserved F or W. D genes are given only for firm matches. Clone size is not always given. Where it is, it says once, few, many or a class for expanded clones.

TRBJ1-2 | TRBV20-1 | many | - | CSARDVGGANGYTF | TGCAGTGCTAGAGATGTCGGAGGGGCGAATGGCTACACCTTC
TRBJ1-2 | TRBV5-1 | many | - | CASNAGVANYGYTF | TGCGCCAGCAACGCTGGGGTTGCTAACTATGGCTACACCTTC
TRBJ2-6 | TRBV19 | few | - | CASRNSGANVPTF | TGTGCCAGCAGGAACTCTGGGGCCAACGTCCCGACTTTC
TRBJ2-5 | TRBV29-1 | - | - | CSAGSRGETQYF | TGCAGCGCCGGGAGCCGTGGGGAGACCCAGTACTTC
TRBJ2-3 | TRBV18 | few | TRBD2 | CASSHSSGALTDTQYF | TGTGCCAGCTCACACTCTAGCGGAGCACTCACAGATACGCAGTATTTT
TRBJ2-4 | TRBV7-9 | - | TRBD1 | CVSSHGTGGHRGQYF | TGTGTCAGCAGCCACGGGACAGGGGGTCATAGGGGTCAGTACTTC
TRBJ2-5 | TRBV11-2 | many | TRBD1 | CASSFPFRGRLETQYF | TGTGCCAGCAGCTTTCCGTTCAGGGGGCGCTTGGAGACCCAGTACTTC
TRBJ1-2 | TRBV7-2 | many | - | CASSFDSNYGYTF | TGTGCCAGCAGCTTTGACAGCAACTATGGCTACACCTTC
TRBJ1-3 | TRBV7-8 | many | - | CASSLAGWSSGNTIYF | TGTGCCAGCAGCTTAGCAGGGTGGAGCTCTGGAAACACCATATATTTT
TRBJ1-3 | TRBV5-6 | - | - | CASSLSTEGRAGNTIYF | TGTGCCAGCAGCTTATCAACGGAGGGAAGGGCTGGAAACACCATATATTTT
TRBJ1-5 | TRBV6-2/TRBV6-3 | - | - | CASRPPGNQPQHF | TGTGCCAGCAGGCCACCGGGCAATCAGCCCCAGCATTTT
TRBJ2-7 | TRBV7-9 | - | - | CASSEPFIPGSYEQYF | TGTGCCAGCAGCGAACCCTTTATACCAGGATCCTACGAGCAGTACTTC
TRBJ1-1 | TRBV3-2 | - | - | CASRGDRATEAFF | TGTGCCAGCAGGGGCGACAGGGCCACTGAAGCTTTCTTT
TRBJ2-7 | TRBV28 | many | - | CASSYRVYEQYF | TGTGCCAGCAGTTACAGGGTCTACGAGCAGTACTTC
TRBJ2-1 | TRBV29-1 | many | TRBD2 | CSVERLPGGPLNEQFF | TGCAGCGTTGAGAGACTTCCGGGAGGACCCTTAAATGAGCAGTTCTTC
TRBJ2-1 | TRBV29-1 | many | - | CSVEVWGDNEQFF | TGCAGCGTTGAAGTCTGGGGGGACAATGAGCAGTTCTTC
TRBJ2-2 | TRBV20-1 | many | - | CSARDFGSYTGELFF | TGCAGTGCTAGAGATTTCGGGAGTTATACCGGGGAGCTGTTTTTT
TRBJ2-5 | TRBV12-3/TRBV12-4 | - | - | CASSFGQARIQETQYF | TGTGCCAGCAGTTTTGGGCAGGCCAGAATCCAAGAGACCCAGTACTTC
TRBJ2-1 | TRBV4-3 | few | TRBD2 | CASSPSGTSYNEQFF | TGCGCCAGCAGCCCTAGCGGCACCTCCTACAATGAGCAGTTCTTC
TRBJ1-5 | TRBV29-1 | many | - | CSVGGGSNQPQHF | TGCAGCGTCGGTGGCGGTAGCAATCAGCCCCAGCATTTT
TRBJ1-5 | TRBV29-1 | many | - | CSVGDGNQPQHF | TGCAGCGTTGGGGACGGCAATCAGCCCCAGCATTTT
TRBJ1-4 | TRBV7-9 | many | - | CASSLDGRAGKLFF | TGTGCCAGCAGCTTAGACGGAAGAGCGGGTAAACTGTTTTTT
TRBJ2-7 | TRBV6-1 | many | TRBD2 | CASSESGLAGVEQYF | TGTGCCAGCAGTGAAAGTGGGCTAGCGGGAGTCGAGCAGTACTTC
TRBJ1-5 | TRBV6-6 | many | - | CASSRSYSNQPQHF | TGTGCCAGCAGTCGTAGCTATAGCAATCAGCCCCAGCATTTT
TRBJ2-1 | TRBV29-1 | many | - | CSVEIISTEQFF | TGCAGCGTTGAAATTATTAGTACTGAGCAGTTCTTC
TRBJ1-2 | TRBV5-6 | many | - | CASTPEALDYGYTF | TGTGCCAGCACTCCAGAAGCACTCGATTATGGCTACACCTTC
TRBJ2-3 | TRBV21-1 | - | - | CASSTSVRGPPDTQYF | TGTGCCAGCAGCACGTCCGTGCGGGGCCCACCAGATACGCAGTATTTT
TRBJ2-3 | TRBV3-1 | - | - | CASSQFDGSTDTQYF | TGTGCCAGCAGCCAATTTGACGGAAGCACAGATACGCAGTATTTT
TRBJ1-1 | TRBV7-2 | - | - | CASSTRVPGASYMGTEAFF | TGTGCCAGCAGCACCCGAGTTCCGGGGGCTTCTTACATGGGGACTGAAGCTTTCTTT
TRBJ2-1 | TRBV12-3/TRBV12-4 | many | - | CASIFDSYNEQFF | TGTGCCAGCATTTTCGACAGCTACAATGAGCAGTTCTTC
TRBJ1-3 | TRBV14 | many | - | CASSQRGKTGNTIYF | TGTGCCAGCAGCCAACGGGGGAAAACTGGAAACACCATATATTTT
TRBJ1-2 | TRBV5-5 | few | - | CASSPVAGRGYTF | TGTGCCAGCAGCCCGGTGGCAGGAAGAGGCTACACCTTC
TRBJ1-1 | TRBV7-2 | - | - | CASSLTGGRTQAFF | TGTGCCAGCAGCTTAACAGGCGGAAGAACCCAAGCTTTCTTT
TRBJ2-7 | TRBV7-2 | many | - | CASSLTPLVTRLYF | TGTGCCAGCAGCTTAACCCCACTAGTGACGCGTCTGTACTTC
TRBJ2-3 | TRBV28 | many | TRBD2 | CASSLQGGWTDTQYF | TGTGCCAGCAGTTTACAGGGAGGGTGGACAGATACGCAGTATTTT
TRBJ2-3 | TRBV7-2 | many | - | CASSVLPEGPRADTQYF | TGTGCCAGCAGCGTACTGCCAGAGGGACCAAGGGCAGATACGCAGTATTTT